The clone carrying this T cell receptor (beta chain) showed up just a few times. Its antigen is unknown. These data come from a study of shared clonotypes between healthy human individuals. Study details: Each donor contributed plates that comprised three CD4 naive, three CD4 memory, two CD8 naive and one CD8 memory.

Generated by immunoSEQ multiplex PCR, the TCRdb table keeps only in-frame clones and is missing some. The sample carries roughly 2,500,000 clones, approximately 93% recorded once. The study, taken as a whole, reports: Sharing across four donors was highest in naive CD4 (roughly 5%) and lowest in memory CD8 (roughly 0.4%). Some clonotypes were shared by all four sorted-subset donors, while others were not shared. The non-shared ones had lower generation probabilities than the shared ones.

This receptor was taken from a young man in good health. Some clones in this sample may be carry-over from other donors' samples. Sequenced input: naive CD4+ T cells from PBMCs. As for subset: CD45RA+ positively selected.

CDR3 sequence: CASSLSGMTAFF. The CDR3 coding sequence is TGTGCCAGCAGCTTGTCCGGTATGACCGCTTTCTTT. The gene calls are TRBV5-4 and TRBJ1-1; D not resolved. The CDR3 is 12 amino acids. Trimming stripped 1 base from V and 11 bases from J, with 12 bases between. Germline V gives CDR1 SGHNT, CDR2 YYREEE (reference sequence).